One T cell receptor (beta chain) is described in this entry. Its antigen is still unknown. CDR3 length: 14 amino acids. V was trimmed by 4 bases and J by 0 bases, leaving 10 bases between them. In germline, CDR1 is ENHRY, CDR2 SYGVKD. These data originate in a study of cytomegalovirus exposure and HLA in healthy donors. Study results and caveats: Reportedly, cytomegalovirus status was diagnosed with high sensitivity and specificity.

A multiplex PCR was run with 60 Vbeta primers and 13 Jbeta primers. The table came from immunoSEQ multiplex PCR; TCRdb's copy has only in-frame clones and leaves some out. The sample lists fewer than 120,000 clones, 76% occurring once. V is TRBV10-3 and J is TRBJ2-7; no reliable D call. This TCR was recovered from a man aged 30 to 39 in good health and CMV-seropositive. Sequenced sample: PBMCs. The CDR3 reads CAISVAEDSYEQYF. The CDR3, as DNA: TGTGCCATCAGTGTGGCGGAAGACTCCTACGAGCAGTACTTC.